Presented here are 30 T cell receptor beta chains from one specimen sequenced in a study of blood T cell repertoires in COVID-19 (dated by TCRdb to the early 2020s). The library was prepared using the immunoSEQ multiplex PCR assay. TCRdb took over this immuneACCESS table, retaining in-frame rearrangements with V and J assigned. Such tables are incomplete; in checked studies, under half of the missing clones stem from an unresolved V gene, and the remainder is unexplained. For this sample the table gives around 150,000 clones, of which roughly 93% were detected only once. The ten top clones hold roughly 2.1% of the sample. Sequencing was carried out using peripheral blood. The receptors come from a man aged 18-30 years with acute or convalescent COVID-19.

The V and J genes are TRBV18 and TRBJ1-5, with 8 bases fitting TRBD1. The V segment lost 0 bases and the J segment 7 bases; nucleotides outside the gene matches: 5. The CDR3 loop spans 15 amino acids. CDR1 and CDR2 (germline): KGHSH, LQKENI. CDR3 in DNA: TGTGCCAGCTCACCACCACAGGGGGAGGGACAGCCCCAGCATTTT. This translates into CASSPPQGEGQPQHF.

DNA for the CDR3: TGTGCCACCAGTGAGCGGCAGATGAACACTGAAGCTTTCTTT. This translates into CATSERQMNTEAFF. This rearrangement joins TRBV24-1 to TRBJ1-1; D is ambiguous. Germline V gene data show CDR1 as KGHDR and CDR2 as SFDVKD. V dropped 4 bases and J dropped 0 bases, with 8 bases sitting between them. The CDR3 loop spans 14 amino acids.

V is TRBV27 and J is TRBJ2-5; D gene unclear. The CDR3 contains 14 residues. The germline CDR1 and CDR2 sequences are MNHEY and SMNVEV (reference sequence). Trimming removed 6 bases from V and 4 bases from J, with 15 bases in between. Written as DNA, the CDR3 is TGTGCCAGCAGAGTCTGGATGCAGGCAGAGACCCAGTACTTC. This encodes CASRVWMQAETQYF.

The chain couples TRBV20-1 to TRBJ2-1; 8 positions agree with TRBD2. The CDR3 has 15 residues. Germline trimming cut 3 bases from V and 2 bases from J; bases unmatched to any gene: 6. Germline-derived CDR1 and CDR2 are DFQATT and SNEGSKA (reference sequence). The CDR3 DNA sequence: TGCAGTGCTAGTAAAGCGGGAGTGACCTACAATGAGCAGTTCTTC. The encoded protein is CSASKAGVTYNEQFF.

J is TRBJ1-2 and V is TRBV29-1; 8 bases agree with TRBD1. The CDR3 loop spans 16 amino acids. The V gene end was trimmed by 3 bases and the J gene end by 4 bases; junction bases not matched to a gene: 13. CDR1 is SQVTM, CDR2 ANQGSEA, per germline. CDR3 bases: TGCAGCGTTGAGCCCGATACAGGGGGATTTGGCTATGGCTACACCTTC. Its translation: CSVEPDTGGFGYGYTF.

The chain couples TRBV20-1 to TRBJ2-7, with D perhaps TRBD2 (6 bases). In germline, CDR1 is DFQATT, CDR2 SNEGSKA (reference sequence). The CDR3 contains 10 residues. V shed 5 bases and J shed 9 bases, with 11 bases lying between them. CDR3 DNA sequence: TGCAGTGCTCTAGGGACTTCGCAGTACTTC. This gives the protein CSALGTSQYF.

Only a few counts were recorded for this clone. The chain recombines TRBV7-9 with TRBJ1-2; 10 bases are a match to TRBD1. J was trimmed by 8 bases and V by 5 bases; bases with no gene match: 14. This CDR3 region has 16 residues. The V gene's germline CDR1 is SEHNR and CDR2 FQNEAQ (reference sequence). This chain's CDR3 is CASSLSDRQGAVGYTF. The CDR3 DNA reads TGTGCCAGCAGCCTATCCGACCGACAGGGGGCAGTCGGCTACACCTTC. The variable domain in full, with the rest retrieved from reference TRBV7-9 and TRBJ1-2, is DTGVSQNPRHKITKRGQNVTFRCDPISEHNRLYWYRQTLGQGPEFLTYFQNEAQLEKSRLLSDRFSAERPKGSFSTLEIQRTEQGDSAMYLCASSLSDRQGAVGYTFGSGTRLTVV.

The V and J genes are TRBV24-1 and TRBJ2-1, with a possible D match to TRBD2 (6 bases). Trimming left V 2 bases short and J 9 bases short, with 10 bases between. This CDR3 is built from 13 residues. CDR1 and CDR2 from the germline V gene are KGHDR and SFDVKD. CDR3 sequence reads: CATSDWGLGEQFF. The DNA for the CDR3 is TGTGCCACCAGTGATTGGGGACTGGGTGAGCAGTTCTTC.

This clone was counted a single time. The chain employs TRBV7-9 and TRBJ1-6, with TRBD1 matching over 8 bases. Looked up from germline, CDR1 is SEHNR and CDR2 is FQNEAQ (reference sequence). The CDR3 consists of 18 residues. Trimming cost V 0 bases and J 0 bases; bases outside gene matches: 4. CDR3 nucleotides: TGTGCCAGCAGCTTAGCGAGGACAGGGAGCTCCTATAATTCACCCCTCCACTTT. Translating gives CASSLARTGSSYNSPLHF. Complete variable domain (other parts from reference TRBV7-9 and TRBJ1-6): DTGVSQNPRHKITKRGQNVTFRCDPISEHNRLYWYRQTLGQGPEFLTYFQNEAQLEKSRLLSDRFSAERPKGSFSTLEIQRTEQGDSAMYLCASSLARTGSSYNSPLHFGNGTRLTVT.

This chain joins TRBV12-3 or TRBV12-4 and TRBJ2-1; D is unclear. Trimming pared 4 bases from V and 5 bases from J, leaving 9 bases between. The CDR3 has 13 amino acids. In DNA, the CDR3 is TGTGCCAGCAGTTCTCGACTGCACAATGAGCAGTTCTTC. Amino acids: CASSSRLHNEQFF.

This clone was counted once. The chain couples TRBV2 to TRBJ2-3, with TRBD2 matching 14 bases. CDR1 is SNHLY and CDR2 is FYNNEI in the germline V gene. This CDR3 comprises 15 residues. V lost 5 bases and J lost 5; bases outside the gene matches: 3. The DNA of the CDR3 is TGTGCCAGCAGTAGACTAGCGGGAGGGCAAGATACGCAGTATTTT. This encodes CASSRLAGGQDTQYF.

This rearrangement joins TRBV28 to TRBJ1-5, with D possibly matching TRBD1 (5 bases). Germline values: CDR1 MDHEN, CDR2 SYDVKM. Deletions cut 8 bases from V and 3 bases from J, with 11 bases between. This CDR3 has 13 amino acids. CDR3 loop: CASVDSNNQPQHF. CDR3 sequence (DNA): TGTGCCAGCGTTGACAGCAACAATCAGCCCCAGCATTTT.

The V call is TRBV5-1, the J call TRBJ1-5; tentatively, D is TRBD1 (5 bases). Germline-derived CDR1 and CDR2 are SGHRS and YFSETQ. The CDR3 totals 14 residues. The V gene lost 2 bases and the J gene lost 5 bases, with 11 bases spanning the gap. In DNA form, the CDR3 reads TGCGCCAGCAGCTTAGCAGGGTCTGATCAGCCCCAGCATTTT. As protein: CASSLAGSDQPQHF.

V is TRBV6-1 and J is TRBJ2-5, with a tentative D call TRBD2 (7 bases). V gave up 2 bases and J gave up 5 bases, with 12 bases separating them. Per germline, CDR1 MNHNS and CDR2 SASEGT. CDR3 length: 14 amino acids. Here the CDR3 reads CASSERGARETQYF. In nucleotides, the CDR3 is TGTGCCAGCAGTGAACGGGGGGCGAGGGAGACCCAGTACTTC.

V usage is TRBV24-1 and J usage is TRBJ2-1, with D possibly matching TRBD2 (6 bases). Germline V gene data show CDR1 as KGHDR and CDR2 as SFDVKD. This CDR3 spans 15 amino acids. Trimming took off 3 bases at V and 8 bases at J, with 16 bases between the two ends. CDR3 protein: CATSDTGLRVDEQFF. In DNA, the CDR3 is TGTGCCACCAGTGATACGGGACTTAGGGTAGATGAGCAGTTCTTC.

The gene calls are TRBV5-6 and TRBJ2-7, with TRBD2 matching 7 bases. CDR1 SGHDT and CDR2 YYEEEE come from the germline V gene. V shed 4 bases and J 6 bases; nucleotides not matched to a gene: 19. The CDR3 is made up of 17 amino acids. The CDR3 protein is CASSRAVLVAGASEQYF. For the CDR3, the DNA is TGTGCCAGCAGCCGGGCAGTATTGGTGGCGGGAGCCAGCGAGCAGTACTTC.

This clone has a single count. This sequence joins TRBV18 and TRBJ2-1, with TRBD1 matching 8 bases. CDR3 length: 12 amino acids. Germline CDR1 and CDR2: KGHSH and LQKENI. V shed 6 bases, J shed 7 bases, and the junction held 2 bases outside the gene matches. In DNA, the CDR3 is TGTGCCAGCTCGCAGGGGGCGAATGAGCAGTTCTTC. Amino acids: CASSQGANEQFF.

The V and J genes are TRBV7-9 and TRBJ1-1; D is uncertain. This CDR3 region has 12 residues. CDR1 and CDR2 from the germline V gene are SEHNR and FQNEAQ (reference sequence). V was clipped by 3 bases and J by 1 base, with 3 bases between them. The CDR3 sequence: CASSFQNTEAFF. The CDR3 coding sequence is TGTGCCAGCAGCTTCCAGAACACTGAAGCTTTCTTT.

The rearrangement joins TRBV11-2 to TRBJ1-1; D is possibly TRBD1 (5 bases). V dropped 4 bases and J dropped 4 bases, with 7 bases sitting between them. CDR1 and CDR2 (germline): SGHAT, FQNNGV. The CDR3 contains 12 residues. The CDR3 DNA sequence: TGTGCCAGCAGCTCAGGGCCCACTGAAGCTTTCTTT. It specifies CASSSGPTEAFF.

The chain carries TRBV3-1 (or the pseudogene TRBV3-2) and TRBJ2-2; the D is unclear. The CDR3 is 14 residues long. Per germline, CDR1 LGHDT and CDR2 YNNKEL (reference sequence). Between the trimmed V and J ends, which lost 0 bases and 5 bases, there was a span of 7 bases. CDR3 sequence (DNA): TGTGCCAGCAGCCAAGATCGTGCGACCGGGGAGCTGTTTTTT. This translates into CASSQDRATGELFF.

V gene TRBV11-2 combines with J gene TRBJ2-5; tentative D call: TRBD1 (6 bases). V lost 5 bases, J lost 9 bases, and 19 bases lay in between. Per the germline V gene, CDR1 is SGHAT and CDR2 is FQNNGV. This CDR3 contains 14 residues. CDR3 sequence reads: CASSPGHPLGPQYF. As DNA, the CDR3 is TGTGCCAGCAGCCCGGGACACCCCCTGGGCCCCCAGTACTTC. The variable domain in full, completed from reference TRBV11-2 and TRBJ2-5, reads EAGVAQSPRYKIIEKRQSVAFWCNPISGHATLYWYQQILGQGPKLLIQFQNNGVVDDSQLPKDRFSAERLKGVDSTLKIQPAKLEDSAVYLCASSPGHPLGPQYFGPGTRLLVL.

The J gene is TRBJ2-3, the V gene TRBV5-5; 11 nucleotides line up with TRBD2. CDR3 length: 14 amino acids. V lost 8 bases to trimming and J lost 5 bases; unmatched junction nucleotides: 7. CDR1 is SGHKS, CDR2 YYEKEE, per germline (reference sequence). The chain's CDR3 is CASLSGGAGDTQYF. Written as DNA, the CDR3 is TGTGCCAGTCTTAGCGGGGGGGCAGGAGATACGCAGTATTTT. The variable domain in full, with the rest retrieved from reference TRBV5-5 and TRBJ2-3, is DAGVTQSPTHLIKTRGQQVTLRCSPISGHKSVSWYQQVLGQGPQFIFQYYEKEERGRGNFPDRFSARQFPNYSSELNVNALLLGDSALYLCASLSGGAGDTQYFGPGTRLTVL.

The chain recombines TRBV3-1 (or the pseudogene TRBV3-2) with TRBJ1-4; TRBD1 aligns across 10 bases. Trimming removed 7 bases from V and 8 bases from J; junction bases left unmatched: 4. The CDR3 length is 13 residues. From germline, CDR1 is LGHDT and CDR2 YNNKEL (reference sequence). The DNA of the CDR3 is TGTGCCAGCACGGGGACAGGGGCGGAAAAACTGTTTTTT. Protein sequence: CASTGTGAEKLFF.

The chain combines TRBV28 with TRBJ2-5; perhaps TRBD1 as D (5 bases). The germline V and J ends were trimmed by 1 base and 5 bases, with 11 bases remaining between them. The CDR3 length is 14 residues. Per the germline V gene, CDR1 is MDHEN and CDR2 is SYDVKM. CDR3 in DNA: TGTGCCAGCAGTTTATTGGGGCCCGAGGAGACCCAGTACTTC. Protein sequence: CASSLLGPEETQYF.

V is TRBV3-1 (or the pseudogene TRBV3-2) and J is TRBJ2-7; 10 bases agree with TRBD1. The V and J ends lost 3 bases and 0 bases, in that order; junction bases with no gene match: 5. The CDR3 is made up of 16 amino acids. Germline V lookup: CDR1 LGHDT, CDR2 YNNKEL (reference sequence). The CDR3 loop reads CASSQVRDRGSYEQYF. CDR3 coding DNA: TGTGCCAGCAGCCAGGTCCGGGACAGGGGCTCCTACGAGCAGTACTTC.

This clone was detected only once. The chain is built from TRBV24-1 and TRBJ2-1; the match to TRBD2 covers 8 bases. This CDR3 region has 16 residues. CDR1 KGHDR and CDR2 SFDVKD come from the germline V gene. The V segment lost 4 bases and the J segment 6 bases; nucleotides outside the gene matches: 10. CDR3 sequence (DNA): TGTGCCACCAGTGACGCCAGCGGGGGAGGGTCCAATGAGCAGTTCTTC. Residues: CATSDASGGGSNEQFF.

This clone came up a few times. The chain carries TRBV7-8 and TRBJ2-4, with 16 bases that match TRBD2. The CDR3 is 19 residues long. Germline CDR1 reads SGHVS; CDR2 reads FQNEAQ. Trimming at V came to 3 bases and at J to 0 bases, leaving 5 bases not matched to a gene. CDR3 DNA sequence: TGTGCCAGCAGCTTCCAGGGACTAGCGGGGGGGCCAGCCAAAAACATTCAGTACTTC. This gives the protein CASSFQGLAGGPAKNIQYF.

The V and J genes are TRBV5-1 and TRBJ2-7, with 7 positions matching TRBD2. CDR3 length equals 13 residues. The V and J ends lost 1 base and 5 bases, in that order; junction bases with no gene match: 3. Looked up from germline, CDR1 is SGHRS and CDR2 is YFSETQ. DNA for the CDR3: TGCGCCAGCAGCTTGTCCGGGAGGAACGAGCAGTACTTC. Residues: CASSLSGRNEQYF.

This clone came up once. The V call is TRBV9, the J call TRBJ2-3, with D tentatively TRBD2 (6 bases). The CDR3 totals 14 residues. CDR1 SGDLS and CDR2 YYNGEE come from the germline V gene. Trimming removed 4 bases from V and 6 bases from J, with 15 bases in between. CDR3 sequence reads: CASSLELAQDTQYF. In nucleotides, the CDR3 is TGTGCCAGCAGCCTAGAGCTAGCGCAGGATACGCAGTATTTT. The whole variable domain, remainder taken from reference TRBV9 and TRBJ2-3, is DSGVTQTPKHLITATGQRVTLRCSPRSGDLSVYWYQQSLDQGLQFLIQYYNGEERAKGNILERFSAQQFPDLHSELNLSSLELGDSALYFCASSLELAQDTQYFGPGTRLTVL.

This clone was counted a single time. This sequence joins TRBV7-9 and TRBJ1-1, with D tentatively TRBD1 (5 bases). The germline V gene encodes CDR1 SEHNR and CDR2 FQNEAQ (reference sequence). Trimming removed 5 bases from V and 1 base from J, with 14 bases in between. There are 15 residues in the CDR3. DNA of the CDR3: TGTGCCAGCAGCCCTGACAGCCAGGCGAACACTGAAGCTTTCTTT. Translation gives CASSPDSQANTEAFF.